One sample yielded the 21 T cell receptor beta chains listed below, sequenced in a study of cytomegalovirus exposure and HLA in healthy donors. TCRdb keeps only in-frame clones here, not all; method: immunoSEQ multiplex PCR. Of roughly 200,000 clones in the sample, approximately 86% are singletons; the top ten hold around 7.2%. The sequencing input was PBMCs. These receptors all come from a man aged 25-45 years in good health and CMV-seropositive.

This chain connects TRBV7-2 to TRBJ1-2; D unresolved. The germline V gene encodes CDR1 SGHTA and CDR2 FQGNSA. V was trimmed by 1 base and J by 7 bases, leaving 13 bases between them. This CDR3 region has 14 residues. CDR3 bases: TGTGCCAGCAGCTTAGGTTTGGTAGGCATTGGCTACACCTTC. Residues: CASSLGLVGIGYTF. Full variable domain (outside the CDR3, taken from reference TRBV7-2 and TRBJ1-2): GAGVSQSPSNKVTEKGKDVELRCDPISGHTALYWYRQSLGQGLEFLIYFQGNSAPDKSGLPSDRFSAERTGGSVSTLTIQRTQQEDSAVYLCASSLGLVGIGYTFGSGTRLTVV.

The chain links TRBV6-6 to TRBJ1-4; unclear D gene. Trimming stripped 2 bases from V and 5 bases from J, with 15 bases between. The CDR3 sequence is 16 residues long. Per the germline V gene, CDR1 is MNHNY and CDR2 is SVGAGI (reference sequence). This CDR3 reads CASSYGLGTANEKLFF. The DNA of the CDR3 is TGTGCCAGCAGTTACGGTCTAGGTACGGCCAATGAAAAACTGTTTTTT.

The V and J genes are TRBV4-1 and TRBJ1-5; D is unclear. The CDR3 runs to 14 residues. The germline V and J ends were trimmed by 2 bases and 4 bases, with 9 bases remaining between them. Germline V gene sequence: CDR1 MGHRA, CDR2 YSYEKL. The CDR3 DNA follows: TGCGCCAGCAGCCAACCCGCCAAAAATCAGCCCCAGCATTTT. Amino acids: CASSQPAKNQPQHF.

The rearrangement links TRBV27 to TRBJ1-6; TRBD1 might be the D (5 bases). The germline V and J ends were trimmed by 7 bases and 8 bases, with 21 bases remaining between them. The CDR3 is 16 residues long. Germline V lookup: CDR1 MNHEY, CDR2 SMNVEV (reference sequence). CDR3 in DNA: TGTGCCAGCAAAGAGAGCAGACCACTGGGGGATTCACCCCTCCACTTT. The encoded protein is CASKESRPLGDSPLHF.

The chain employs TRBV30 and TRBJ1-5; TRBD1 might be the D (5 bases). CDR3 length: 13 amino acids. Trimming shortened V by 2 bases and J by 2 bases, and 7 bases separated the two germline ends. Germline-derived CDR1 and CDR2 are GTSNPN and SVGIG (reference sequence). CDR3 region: CAWSLQGNQPQHF. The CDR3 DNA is TGTGCCTGGAGTTTACAGGGCAATCAGCCCCAGCATTTT.

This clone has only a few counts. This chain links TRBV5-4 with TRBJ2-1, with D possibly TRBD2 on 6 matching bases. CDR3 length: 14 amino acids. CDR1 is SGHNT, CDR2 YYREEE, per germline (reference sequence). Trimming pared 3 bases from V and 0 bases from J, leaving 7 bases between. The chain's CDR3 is CASSSDYSYNEQFF. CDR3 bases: TGTGCCAGCAGCTCGGACTACTCCTACAATGAGCAGTTCTTC.

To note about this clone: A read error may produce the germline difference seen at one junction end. The CDR3 region has the DNA TGCAGCGTAGGGGATGCGGGACAGGTCTTC. Its translation: CSVGDAGQVF. The V gene is TRBV29-1, the J gene TRBJ2-1; 8 bases are a match to TRBD1. The germline V gene encodes CDR1 SQVTM and CDR2 ANQGSEA. The CDR3 is 10 residues long.

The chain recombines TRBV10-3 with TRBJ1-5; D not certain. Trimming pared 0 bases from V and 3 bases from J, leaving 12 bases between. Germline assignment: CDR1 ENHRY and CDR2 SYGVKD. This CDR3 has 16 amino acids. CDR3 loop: CAISESGVSSNQPQHF. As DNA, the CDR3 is TGTGCCATCAGTGAGTCCGGCGTAAGCTCCAATCAGCCCCAGCATTTT.

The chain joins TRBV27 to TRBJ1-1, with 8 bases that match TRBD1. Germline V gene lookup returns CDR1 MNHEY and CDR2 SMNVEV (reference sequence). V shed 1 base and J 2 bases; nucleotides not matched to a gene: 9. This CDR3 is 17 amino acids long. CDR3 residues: CASSLLSSQGANTEAFF. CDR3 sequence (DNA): TGTGCCAGCAGTTTATTGTCCAGTCAGGGGGCCAACACTGAAGCTTTCTTT.

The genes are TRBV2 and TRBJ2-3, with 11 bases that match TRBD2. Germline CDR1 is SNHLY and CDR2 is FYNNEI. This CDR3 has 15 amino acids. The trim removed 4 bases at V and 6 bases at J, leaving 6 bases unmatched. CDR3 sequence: CASSVGTSGPDTQYF. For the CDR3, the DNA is TGTGCCAGCAGTGTCGGGACTAGCGGTCCCGATACGCAGTATTTT.

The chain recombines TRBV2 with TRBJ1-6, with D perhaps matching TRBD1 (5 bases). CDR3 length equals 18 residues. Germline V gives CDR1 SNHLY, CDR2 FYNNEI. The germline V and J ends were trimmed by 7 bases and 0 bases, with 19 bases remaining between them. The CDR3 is CASNLNLDSSSYNSPLHF. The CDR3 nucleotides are TGTGCCAGCAACCTGAACCTCGACAGTAGCTCCTATAATTCACCCCTCCACTTT.

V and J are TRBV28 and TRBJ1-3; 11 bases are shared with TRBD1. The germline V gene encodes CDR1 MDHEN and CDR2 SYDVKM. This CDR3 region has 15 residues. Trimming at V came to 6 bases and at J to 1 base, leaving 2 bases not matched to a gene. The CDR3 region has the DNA TGTGCCAGCAGAGGACAGGGGGCGTCTGGAAACACCATATATTTT. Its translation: CASRGQGASGNTIYF. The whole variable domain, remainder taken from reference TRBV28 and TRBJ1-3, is DVKVTQSSRYLVKRTGEKVFLECVQDMDHENMFWYRQDPGLGLRLIYFSYDVKMKEKGDIPEGYSVSREKKERFSLILESASTNQTSMYLCASRGQGASGNTIYFGEGSWLTVV.

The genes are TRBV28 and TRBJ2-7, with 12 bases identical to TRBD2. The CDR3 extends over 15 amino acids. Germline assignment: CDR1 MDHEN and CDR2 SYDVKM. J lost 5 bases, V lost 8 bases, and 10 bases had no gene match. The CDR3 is CASPLLAGGPDEQYF. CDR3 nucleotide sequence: TGTGCCAGCCCTCTCCTAGCGGGAGGGCCCGACGAGCAGTACTTC. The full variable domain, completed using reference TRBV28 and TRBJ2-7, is DVKVTQSSRYLVKRTGEKVFLECVQDMDHENMFWYRQDPGLGLRLIYFSYDVKMKEKGDIPEGYSVSREKKERFSLILESASTNQTSMYLCASPLLAGGPDEQYFGPGTRLTVT.

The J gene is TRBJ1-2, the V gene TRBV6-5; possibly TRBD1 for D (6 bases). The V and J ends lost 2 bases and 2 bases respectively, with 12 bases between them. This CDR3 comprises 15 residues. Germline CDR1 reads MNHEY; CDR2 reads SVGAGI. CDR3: CASSYGGGRNYGYTF. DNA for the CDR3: TGTGCCAGCAGTTACGGGGGGGGGCGCAACTATGGCTACACCTTC.

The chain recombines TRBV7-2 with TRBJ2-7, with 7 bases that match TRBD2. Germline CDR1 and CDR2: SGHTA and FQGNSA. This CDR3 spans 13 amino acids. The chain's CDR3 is CATAAGATYEQYF. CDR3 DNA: TGTGCGACCGCGGCGGGAGCCACCTACGAGCAGTACTTC.

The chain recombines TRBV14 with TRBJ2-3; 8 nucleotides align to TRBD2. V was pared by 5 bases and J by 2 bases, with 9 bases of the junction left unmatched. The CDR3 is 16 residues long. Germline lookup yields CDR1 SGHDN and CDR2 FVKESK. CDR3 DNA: TGTGCCAGCAGCAAAGGGAGCGGGAGACCCACAGATACGCAGTATTTT. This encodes CASSKGSGRPTDTQYF.

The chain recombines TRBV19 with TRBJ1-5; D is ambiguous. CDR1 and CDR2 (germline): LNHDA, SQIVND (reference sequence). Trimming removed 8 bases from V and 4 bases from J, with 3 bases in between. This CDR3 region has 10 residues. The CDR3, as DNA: TGTGCCAGTGGTAATCAGCCCCAGCATTTT. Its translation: CASGNQPQHF. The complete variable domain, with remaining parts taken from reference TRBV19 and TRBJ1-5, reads DGGITQSPKYLFRKEGQNVTLSCEQNLNHDAMYWYRQDPGQGLRLIYYSQIVNDFQKGDIAEGYSVSREKKESFPLTVTSAQKNPTAFYLCASGNQPQHFGDGTRLSIL.

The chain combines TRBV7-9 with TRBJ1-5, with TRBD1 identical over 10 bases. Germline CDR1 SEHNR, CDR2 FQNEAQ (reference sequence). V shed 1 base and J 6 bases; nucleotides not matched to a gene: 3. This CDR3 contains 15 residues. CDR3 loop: CASSLVGTGVQPQHF. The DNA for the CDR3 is TGTGCCAGCAGCTTAGTTGGGACAGGGGTTCAGCCCCAGCATTTT.

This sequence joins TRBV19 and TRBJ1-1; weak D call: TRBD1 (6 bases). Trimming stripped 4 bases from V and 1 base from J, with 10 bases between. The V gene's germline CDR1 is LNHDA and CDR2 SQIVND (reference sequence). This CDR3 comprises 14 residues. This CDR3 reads CASSRGGKNTEAFF. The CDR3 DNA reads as TGTGCCAGTAGTAGAGGGGGGAAGAACACTGAAGCTTTCTTT.

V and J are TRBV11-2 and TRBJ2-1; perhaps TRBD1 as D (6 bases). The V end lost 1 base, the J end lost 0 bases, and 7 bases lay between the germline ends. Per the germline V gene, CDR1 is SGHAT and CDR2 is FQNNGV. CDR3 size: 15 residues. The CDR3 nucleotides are TGTGCCAGCAGCTTAGCGGACAGCTCCTACAATGAGCAGTTCTTC. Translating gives CASSLADSSYNEQFF.

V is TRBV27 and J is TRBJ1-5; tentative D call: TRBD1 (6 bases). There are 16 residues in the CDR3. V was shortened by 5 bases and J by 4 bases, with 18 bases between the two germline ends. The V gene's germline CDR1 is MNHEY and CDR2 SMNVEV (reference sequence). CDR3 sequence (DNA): TGTGCCAGCAGTGGTGGGGGGGCAGGGTTTAATCAGCCCCAGCATTTT. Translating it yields CASSGGGAGFNQPQHF.